This is a list of T cell receptor beta chains from one sample in a study of glioma-infiltrating T cells. TCRdb re-derived calls from the multiplex PCR reads in MiXCR, one entry per CDR3 protein. This table has about 130,000 distinct CDR3 sequences, approximately 26% appearing once. Sample: glioma tissue, nonneoplastic brain tissue, or PBMCs (not recorded which). These receptors originate from a human donor with low-grade glioma or glioblastoma, undergoing nonglioma brain surgery, or in good health (not recorded which). The CDR3 runs from the conserved cysteine through the conserved F or W. Each record gives: CDR3 protein, CDR3 DNA, V gene, J gene, clone size, D gene. D genes are given only for firm matches. Expanded clones are given a class, and other clones once, few, many or no size at all.

CSVLTGVLFF,TGCAGCGTCCTCACCGGGGTGCTTTTTTTT,TRBV29-1,TRBJ2-2,-,-
CASSVPGQAGGGYGYTF,TGTGCCAGCAGTGTCCCGGGACAGGCTGGTGGGGGGTATGGCTACACCTTC,TRBV6-1,TRBJ1-2,-,TRBD1
CASTHSRLNSPLHF,TGTGCCAGCACCCATTCCCGGCTGAATTCACCCCTCCACTTT,TRBV2,TRBJ1-6,-,-
CSVWESHGSPLHF,TGCAGTGTCTGGGAGTCCCATGGTTCACCCCTCCACTTT,TRBV20-1,TRBJ1-6,-,-
CASSLVQGNQPQHF,TGTGCCAGCAGCTTAGTACAGGGGAATCAGCCCCAGCATTTT,TRBV7-2,TRBJ1-5,-,TRBD1
CATSDFANTGELFF,TGTGCCACCAGTGATTTCGCGAACACCGGGGAGCTGTTTTTT,TRBV24-1,TRBJ2-2,few,-
CAISEYPTGSPLHF,TGTGCCATCAGTGAGTACCCTACAGGATCACCCCTCCACTTT,TRBV10-3,TRBJ1-6,-,-
CASSIGGGNTEAFF,TGTGCCAGCAGTATAGGAGGGGGGAACACTGAAGCTTTCTTT,TRBV19,TRBJ1-1,few,-
CASSVAGTSGWDTQYF,TGTGCCAGCAGTGTCGCCGGGACTAGCGGATGGGATACGCAGTATTTT,TRBV6-1,TRBJ2-3,many,TRBD2
CASSLAAGVNYGYTF,TGTGCCAGCAGCTTAGCCGCGGGGGTGAACTATGGCTACACCTTC,TRBV11-2,TRBJ1-2,-,-
CASSRQGRYGYTF,TGTGCCAGCAGTCGACAGGGTAGATATGGCTACACCTTC,TRBV12-3/TRBV12-4,TRBJ1-2,-,TRBD1
CASSPRAVYNEQFF,TGTGCCAGCAGCCCACGCGCAGTCTACAATGAGCAGTTCTTC,TRBV28,TRBJ2-1,many,-
CASSSRGNTIYF,TGTGCCAGCTCGTCCAGGGGAAACACCATATATTTT,TRBV18,TRBJ1-3,-,-
CASSPGAVSTDTKYF,TGTGCCAGCAGCCCCGGGGCAGTTAGTACAGATACGAAGTATTTT,TRBV7-9,TRBJ2-3,-,-
CAISDIAGAGDTQYF,TGTGCCATCAGCGACATAGCGGGGGCGGGAGATACGCAGTATTTT,TRBV10-3,TRBJ2-3,few,TRBD2
CATSRDELFETQYF,TGTGCCACCAGCAGAGACGAGTTGTTTGAGACCCAGTACTTC,TRBV15,TRBJ2-5,many,-
CASSSDRGLPNEQFF,TGTGCCAGCAGTTCTGACAGGGGGCTTCCCAATGAGCAGTTCTTC,TRBV6-1,TRBJ2-1,many,TRBD1
CASSQEPLEGGMDTQYF,TGTGCCAGCAGCCAAGAACCACTAGAGGGGGGTATGGATACGCAGTATTTT,TRBV27,TRBJ2-3,-,-
CASSLASWRPSPNEQFF,TGTGCCAGCAGTTTAGCGAGCTGGAGGCCGAGCCCTAATGAGCAGTTCTTC,TRBV12-3/TRBV12-4,TRBJ2-1,-,-
CASSPGTPSTDTQYF,TGTGCCAGCAGCCCCGGGACTCCTAGCACAGATACGCAGTATTTT,TRBV4-2,TRBJ2-3,few,-
CATSPRLAGGGETQYF,TGTGCCACCAGCCCCCGGCTAGCGGGGGGTGGGGAGACCCAGTACTTC,TRBV15,TRBJ2-5,-,TRBD2
CASSRTVKETQYF,TGTGCCAGTAGTAGGACGGTTAAAGAGACCCAGTACTTC,TRBV19,TRBJ2-5,few,-
CASSGTGDEANYGYTF,TGTGCCAGCAGCGGAACAGGGGATGAAGCTAACTATGGCTACACCTTC,TRBV7-9,TRBJ1-2,-,TRBD1
CASSQVAKNIQYF,TGTGCCAGCAGCCAAGTAGCCAAAAACATTCAGTACTTC,TRBV3-1,TRBJ2-4,-,-
CSAPGWSQETQYF,TGCAGTGCTCCCGGGTGGTCCCAAGAGACCCAGTACTTC,TRBV20-1,TRBJ2-5,few,-
CASSPYEGGRETQYF,TGTGCCAGCAGCCCCTACGAGGGGGGGCGAGAGACCCAGTACTTC,TRBV14,TRBJ2-5,-,-